These 2 T cell receptor beta chains share one sample of origin, sequenced in a study of T-cell reconstitution after alpha-beta-depleted transplantation in children (dated by TCRdb to 2015 to 2016). The label giving this sample's treatment or condition can be read as: allogeneic hematopoietic cell transplantation with graft depleted of TCRalphabeta T cells and CD19 B cells. Libraries were prepared through PCR. TCRdb names Illumina HiSeq 2500 as the instrument used. To normalize quantification of the TCRbeta repertoire, the TCR libraries were built with molecular barcoding that relied on unique molecular identifiers. The raw public reads went through TCRdb reprocessing: fastp at Q25, MiXCR clone calling, in-frame beta chains kept. Duplicate CDR3 protein sequences are folded into a single record with the most common DNA and genes. Across this sample there are 500,000 to 750,000 distinct CDR3 sequences, with about a quarter seen only once. The top ten clonotypes cover 30% to 45% of the sample.

Sequenced here: PBMCs, sampled before TCRalphabeta/CD19-depleted stem cell transplant. The receptors shown here come from a boy in the first two years of life with Wiskott-Aldrich syndrome, due to receive a stem cell transplant.

This sequence joins TRBV6-1 and TRBJ2-1, with a weak D call TRBD2 (6 bases). Per the germline V gene, CDR1 is MNHNS and CDR2 is SASEGT. V shed 10 bases and J shed 2 bases, with 15 bases lying between them. The CDR3 sequence is 14 residues long. The CDR3 here is CATSTGSAYNEQFF. The CDR3 DNA reads TGTGCCACTTCGACCGGGAGTGCCTACAATGAGCAGTTCTTC.

This chain connects TRBV5-1 to TRBJ2-7; 8 bases are a match to TRBD2. The germline CDR1 and CDR2 sequences are SGHRS and YFSETQ. The CDR3 loop spans 15 amino acids. Losses at the gene ends were 1 base for V and 5 bases for J; bases not matched to a gene: 8. CDR3 loop: CASSLLGLETHEQYF. CDR3 nucleotide sequence: TGCGCCAGCAGCTTGTTGGGACTAGAAACCCACGAGCAGTACTTC.